Below are 23 T cell receptor beta chains sequenced from a single sample in a study of T cell repertoires in cytomegalovirus infection. TCRdb re-derived calls from the reads in MiXCR, one entry per CDR3 protein. The table lists hundreds of thousands of distinct CDR3 sequences, about 10% of them singletons. Sequencing was carried out using PBMCs. The receptor source for this set is a human donor in good health (CMV status not recorded). Some clones in this sample may be carry-over from other donors' samples.

This clonotype was seen repeatedly, ten times or more. The V and J genes are TRBV7-8 and TRBJ2-5; tentatively, D is TRBD2 (5 bases). The ends were cut back, 3 bases at V and 4 bases at J, with 15 bases in the middle. This CDR3 spans 15 amino acids. CDR1 is SGHVS and CDR2 is FQNEAQ in the germline V gene. In nucleotides, the CDR3 is TGTGCCAGCAGCTTTAACGCGGGCCGTGGAGAGACCCAGTACTTC. Protein: CASSFNAGRGETQYF.

This chain connects TRBV19 to TRBJ2-3; no reliable D call. V lost 7 bases, J lost 6 bases, and 8 bases lay in between. The CDR3 is made up of 11 amino acids. Germline V gene sequence: CDR1 LNHDA, CDR2 SQIVND (reference sequence). The CDR3 here is CASTGEDTQYF. The CDR3 DNA reads as TGTGCCAGTACTGGCGAGGATACGCAGTATTTT.

This clonotype was counted ten times or more. The chain couples TRBV20-1 to TRBJ2-2; TRBD2 matches at 9 bases. Unmatched junction bases numbered 18, after V lost 5 bases and J lost 8 bases. This CDR3 comprises 17 residues. CDR1 is DFQATT and CDR2 is SNEGSKA in the germline V gene (reference sequence). The CDR3: CSARSQAGGWDGGELFF. The CDR3 region has the DNA TGCAGTGCTCGGTCCCAAGCGGGAGGTTGGGATGGGGGGGAGCTGTTTTTT.

Details on this clonotype: Possible read error: a much larger clone is one base away. The chain uses TRBV6-5 and TRBJ2-5, with 7 bases identical to TRBD1. Looked up from germline, CDR1 is MNHEY and CDR2 is SVGAGI. V lost 6 bases to trimming and J lost 0 bases; unmatched junction nucleotides: 4. The CDR3 loop spans 14 amino acids. CDR3 coding DNA: TGTGCCAGCAGAATGACAGGGAACCAAGAGACCCAGTACTTC. It specifies CASRMTGNQETQYF.

In this sample, this clonotype turned up many times. The rearrangement links TRBV28 to TRBJ2-1, with D uncertain. Germline assignment: CDR1 MDHEN and CDR2 SYDVKM. Trimming cost V 6 bases and J 7 bases, with 7 bases left between them. This CDR3 has 11 amino acids. This chain's CDR3 is CASRLLNEQFF. CDR3 DNA sequence: TGTGCCAGCAGATTGTTGAATGAGCAGTTCTTC.

This chain uses TRBV11-2 with TRBJ2-1; TRBD2 matches 9 bases. There are 16 residues in the CDR3. J lost 10 bases, V lost 4 bases, and 14 bases had no gene match. The germline V gene encodes CDR1 SGHAT and CDR2 FQNNGV. CDR3 amino acids: CASSYDLAGSGREQFF. CDR3 DNA sequence: TGTGCCAGCAGCTACGATCTAGCGGGATCCGGTAGGGAGCAGTTCTTC.

This clonotype was seen only a few times. The chain links TRBV5-4 to TRBJ1-5; the match to TRBD1 covers 8 bases. Germline CDR1 SGHNT, CDR2 YYREEE (reference sequence). The CDR3 extends over 15 amino acids. Germline trimming cut 4 bases from V and 4 bases from J; bases unmatched to any gene: 7. The CDR3 is CASSAGTGGNQPQHF. The CDR3, as DNA: TGTGCCAGCAGCGCCGGGACAGGTGGGAATCAGCCCCAGCATTTT.

The chain has TRBV5-1 and TRBJ2-3; D call uncertain. From germline, CDR1 is SGHRS and CDR2 YFSETQ. V was pared by 0 bases and J by 4 bases, with 15 bases between. This CDR3 region has 16 residues. The CDR3 sequence is CASSLENVRQADTQYF. In DNA, the CDR3 is TGCGCCAGCAGCTTGGAAAACGTAAGGCAGGCAGATACGCAGTATTTT. Based on the CDR3 plus reference TRBV5-1 and TRBJ2-3, the full variable domain is KAGVTQTPRYLIKTRGQQVTLSCSPISGHRSVSWYQQTPGQGLQFLFEYFSETQRNKGNFPGRFSGRQFSNSRSEMNVSTLELGDSALYLCASSLENVRQADTQYFGPGTRLTVL.

A remark on this clonotype: Since a much larger clone is just one base distant, this may be a read error. The CDR3 ends on some other residue instead of the conserved phenylalanine or tryptophan, so this is likely a read error. CDR3 coding DNA: TGCAGTGCTAGAGATGGGAGCACGAAAGACACTGAAGCTTTCCTT. This translates into CSARDGSTKDTEAFL. The V gene is TRBV20-1, the J gene TRBJ1-1; D gene unclear. This CDR3 spans 15 amino acids. Between the trimmed V and J ends, which lost 0 bases and 3 bases, there was a span of 14 bases. The germline gives CDR1 DFQATT, CDR2 SNEGSKA (reference sequence).

This clonotype was seen at least ten times. The rearrangement links TRBV18 to TRBJ1-5; 9 positions match TRBD1. After removal of 5 bases from V and 3 bases from J, the junction contained 11 bases not matched to a gene. The CDR3 consists of 17 residues. Germline CDR1 reads KGHSH; CDR2 reads LQKENI. CDR3 protein: CASSSSDRGSNNQPQHF. The CDR3 DNA reads as TGTGCCAGCTCATCCTCGGACAGGGGAAGTAACAATCAGCCCCAGCATTTT.

This clonotype was recorded many times. The rearrangement links TRBV5-1 to TRBJ1-6; D perhaps matches TRBD1 (5 bases). V gave up 4 bases and J gave up 7 bases, with 21 bases separating them. CDR3 length: 17 amino acids. Germline-derived CDR1 and CDR2 are SGHRS and YFSETQ. The CDR3 loop is CASSAGTHLIENSPLHF. The CDR3 DNA sequence: TGCGCCAGCAGCGCCGGGACCCACTTAATTGAAAATTCACCCCTCCACTTT.

The rearrangement uses TRBV20-1 and TRBJ1-5; D remains unclear. The length of the CDR3 is 16 residues. In germline, CDR1 is DFQATT, CDR2 SNEGSKA (reference sequence). Trimming removed 0 bases at V and 6 bases at J, with 18 bases between. The CDR3 spells CSARDRRQLYTQPQHF. The DNA for the CDR3 is TGCAGTGCTAGAGATCGGCGTCAATTATATACTCAGCCCCAGCATTTT.

This chain links TRBV14 with TRBJ2-5; 7 positions agree with TRBD1. The CDR3 runs to 14 residues. Germline trimming cut 4 bases from V and 3 bases from J; bases unmatched to any gene: 5. The germline V gene encodes CDR1 SGHDN and CDR2 FVKESK. Written as DNA, the CDR3 is TGTGCCAGCAGCCCGACAGGGACGGAAGAGACCCAGTACTTC. Amino acids: CASSPTGTEETQYF.

This clonotype was found many times. V and J are TRBV5-1 and TRBJ2-7; 8 bases fit TRBD2. The CDR3 sequence is 16 residues long. Unmatched junction bases numbered 6, after V lost 0 bases and J lost 1 base. Germline CDR1 SGHRS, CDR2 YFSETQ. CDR3 region: CASSLAPAGGSYEQYF. The CDR3 nucleotides are TGCGCCAGCAGCTTGGCCCCCGCGGGGGGATCCTACGAGCAGTACTTC. Looking up the rest from reference TRBV5-1 and TRBJ2-7 gives the full variable domain: KAGVTQTPRYLIKTRGQQVTLSCSPISGHRSVSWYQQTPGQGLQFLFEYFSETQRNKGNFPGRFSGRQFSNSRSEMNVSTLELGDSALYLCASSLAPAGGSYEQYFGPGTRLTVT.

The J gene is TRBJ2-1, the V gene TRBV9; 10 bases align to TRBD1. The V and J ends lost 3 bases and 7 bases, in that order; junction bases with no gene match: 10. From germline, CDR1 is SGDLS and CDR2 YYNGEE. The CDR3 contains 16 residues. CDR3 protein: CASSDPRTGGDNEQFF. The CDR3 nucleotides read TGTGCCAGCAGCGACCCCCGGACAGGGGGGGATAATGAGCAGTTCTTC.

V and J are TRBV9 and TRBJ2-5; TRBD2 matches at 8 bases. Trimming at V came to 1 base and at J to 5 bases, leaving 10 bases not matched to a gene. Germline assignment: CDR1 SGDLS and CDR2 YYNGEE. This CDR3 region has 16 residues. The CDR3, as DNA: TGTGCCAGCAGCGTACTTGACGGGGGGGCCGGGGAGACCCAGTACTTC. Encoded protein: CASSVLDGGAGETQYF.

This clonotype was recorded a few times. CDR3 bases: TGTGCCAGCAGTCCCTCCTGGGGGGACAGGGGGACCTACGAGCAGTACTTC. Translation: CASSPSWGDRGTYEQYF. The chain joins TRBV27 to TRBJ2-7, with 11 bases lining up with TRBD1. The CDR3 has 17 residues. CDR1 and CDR2 (germline): MNHEY, SMNVEV (reference sequence). With 5 bases clipped from V and 2 bases from J, the junction kept 11 bases outside the gene matches.

This clonotype has a count of ten or more. The V gene is TRBV6-1, the J gene TRBJ2-4; the D call may be TRBD1 or TRBD2 (5 bases each). The germline CDR1 and CDR2 sequences are MNHNS and SASEGT. The V gene lost 11 bases and the J gene lost 8 bases, with 19 bases spanning the gap. The CDR3 sequence is 13 residues long. CDR3 amino acids: CACLRDPADIQYF. The CDR3 DNA sequence: TGTGCCTGCCTCCGGGACCCGGCGGACATTCAGTACTTC.

This clonotype came up many times. This rearrangement joins TRBV5-4 to TRBJ2-2; TRBD2 matches at 9 bases. CDR1 SGHNT and CDR2 YYREEE come from the germline V gene (reference sequence). J gave up 1 base and V 2 bases, and 9 bases lay outside the gene matches. The CDR3 consists of 18 residues. CDR3 in DNA: TGTGCCAGCAGCTTTAGCGCTAGCGGGACACTGAACACCGGGGAGCTGTTTTTT. Its translation is CASSFSASGTLNTGELFF. The full variable domain, with the rest looked up from reference TRBV5-4 and TRBJ2-2, is ETGVTQSPTHLIKTRGQQVTLRCSSQSGHNTVSWYQQALGQGPQFIFQYYREEENGRGNFPPRFSGLQFPNYSSELNVNALELDDSALYLCASSFSASGTLNTGELFFGEGSRLTVL.

The table lists this clonotype with many counts. CDR3 region: CASSLGGTGFERQYF. As DNA, the CDR3 is TGTGCCAGCAGTTTAGGGGGGACAGGGTTCGAGAGGCAGTACTTC. The chain recombines TRBV28 with TRBJ2-7; TRBD1 aligns across 9 bases. Germline V gene sequence: CDR1 MDHEN, CDR2 SYDVKM. Trimming cost V 2 bases and J 9 bases; bases outside gene matches: 11. The CDR3 loop spans 15 amino acids.

The table lists this clonotype with a few counts. The J gene is TRBJ1-1, the V gene TRBV20-1; unclear D gene. This CDR3 is built from 16 residues. The germline V gene encodes CDR1 DFQATT and CDR2 SNEGSKA (reference sequence). Trimming cost V 0 bases and J 2 bases, with 16 bases left between them. The CDR3 reads CSARDWAVSSNTEAFF. The CDR3 nucleotides read TGCAGTGCTAGAGATTGGGCAGTCTCTAGTAACACTGAAGCTTTCTTT.

Ten or more counts support this clonotype. This chain links TRBV4-1 with TRBJ2-7, with no clear D. The V gene's germline CDR1 is MGHRA and CDR2 YSYEKL. The CDR3 length is 14 residues. Trimming took off 6 bases at V and 0 bases at J, with 12 bases between the two ends. For the CDR3, the DNA is TGCGCCAGCAGTTTCGAGGAGCGCTCCTACGAGCAGTACTTC. Translation: CASSFEERSYEQYF.

This clonotype came up many times. CDR3 DNA sequence: TGTGCCATCAGTGGGTTCGCGGGGGGGCCGGCGGCAGATACGCAGTATTTT. Its translation: CAISGFAGGPAADTQYF. The chain employs TRBV10-3 and TRBJ2-3; 9 bases fit TRBD2. Trimming at V came to 4 bases and at J to 4 bases, leaving 12 bases not matched to a gene. Germline V lookup: CDR1 ENHRY, CDR2 SYGVKD. The CDR3 is made up of 17 amino acids.